Given below is one T cell receptor beta chain in context. Random hexamers served to reverse transcribe about 0.45 to 1 ug RNA. TCRdb called the immunoSEQ multiplex PCR reads again in MiXCR, with one record for every CDR3 protein. This sample has around 95,000 distinct CDR3 sequences, with about 95% found just once. This record comes from a study of CD8 T cells in Susac syndrome. Between the trimmed V and J ends, which lost 6 bases and 0 bases, there was a span of 15 bases. The germline V gene encodes CDR1 SGHAT and CDR2 FQNNGV. This CDR3 is 16 amino acids long. The sequencing sample was made of CD8+ T cells from PBMCs. The gene calls are TRBV11-2 and TRBJ2-1, with D perhaps TRBD2 (6 bases). The receptor's source is a human donor with Susac syndrome. DNA of the CDR3: TGTGCCAGCAGGGGGGACTCCCCAGACTCCTACAATGAGCAGTTCTTC. This codes for CASRGDSPDSYNEQFF.